A selection of T cell receptor beta chains follows, all from one sample in a study of T-cell memory formation after mild COVID-19. Via MiXCR, TCRdb re-called the 5' RACE reads, giving one row per CDR3 protein. Of under 550,000 distinct CDR3 sequences listed, over 15% were seen once; the top ten hold 12%. Material for sequencing was PBMCs or a T cell subset sorted from them (not recorded which). Receptor source: an adult woman who had mild COVID-19 (a few samples of this study predate the infection). Cell type and time point are not known. Each CDR3 is given with its conserved first and last residue. Each record gives: V gene, CDR3 length, J gene, CDR3 protein.

v_call: TRBV7-2
cdr3_length: 18
j_call: TRBJ2-7
cdr3_aa: CASSLGTSGRHLSYEQYF

v_call: TRBV11-2
cdr3_length: 15
j_call: TRBJ2-1
cdr3_aa: CASSTSGDSYNEQFF

v_call: TRBV15
cdr3_length: 15
j_call: TRBJ1-3
cdr3_aa: CATSRDIGTGNTIYF

v_call: TRBV3-1
cdr3_length: 14
j_call: TRBJ2-7
cdr3_aa: CASSLPGTSYEQYF

v_call: TRBV6-8
cdr3_length: 18
j_call: TRBJ2-3
cdr3_aa: CASSYSDGRRSSTDTQYF

v_call: TRBV30
cdr3_length: 13
j_call: TRBJ2-7
cdr3_aa: CAWESGVDYEQYF

v_call: TRBV27
cdr3_length: 17
j_call: TRBJ2-3
cdr3_aa: CASSLVVPQTHTDTQYF

v_call: TRBV7-9
cdr3_length: 16
j_call: TRBJ2-4
cdr3_aa: CASSWGLAGTKNIQYF

v_call: TRBV2
cdr3_length: 14
j_call: TRBJ1-6
cdr3_aa: CASGGTGYNSPLHF

v_call: TRBV5-1
cdr3_length: 14
j_call: TRBJ2-1
cdr3_aa: CASSLIAGVNEQFF

v_call: TRBV6-2/TRBV6-3
cdr3_length: 16
j_call: TRBJ2-1
cdr3_aa: CASTPTSGVSYNEQFF

v_call: TRBV12-3/TRBV12-4
cdr3_length: 17
j_call: TRBJ2-5
cdr3_aa: CASSMLGGSPAQETQYF

v_call: TRBV12-3/TRBV12-4
cdr3_length: 11
j_call: TRBJ2-7
cdr3_aa: CASGLGYEQYF

v_call: TRBV5-4
cdr3_length: 12
j_call: TRBJ1-1
cdr3_aa: CASSLGRVEAFF

v_call: TRBV7-8
cdr3_length: 16
j_call: TRBJ2-1
cdr3_aa: CASSEVSGSGRNEQFF

v_call: TRBV6-5
cdr3_length: 18
j_call: TRBJ2-7
cdr3_aa: CASSYSKESGRFPYEQYF

v_call: TRBV7-8
cdr3_length: 15
j_call: TRBJ1-6
cdr3_aa: CASSLLAPGNSPLHF

v_call: TRBV2
cdr3_length: 15
j_call: TRBJ1-2
cdr3_aa: CASRSLQGARYGYTF

v_call: TRBV7-7
cdr3_length: 13
j_call: TRBJ2-7
cdr3_aa: CASSFGDTYEQYF

v_call: TRBV7-8
cdr3_length: 14
j_call: TRBJ1-2
cdr3_aa: CASSLARTRDGYTF

v_call: TRBV19
cdr3_length: 14
j_call: TRBJ2-7
cdr3_aa: CASSRTVKSYEQYF

v_call: TRBV24-1
cdr3_length: 15
j_call: TRBJ2-6
cdr3_aa: CATSQQGSGANVLTF

v_call: TRBV7-3
cdr3_length: 13
j_call: TRBJ2-7
cdr3_aa: CASSRLAGYEQYF

v_call: TRBV29-1
cdr3_length: 11
j_call: TRBJ2-3
cdr3_aa: CSVEGGDTQYF

v_call: TRBV4-3
cdr3_length: 13
j_call: TRBJ2-7
cdr3_aa: CASSQASGYEQYF

v_call: TRBV5-4
cdr3_length: 16
j_call: TRBJ2-3
cdr3_aa: CASSFQRGSSTDTQYF

v_call: TRBV6-1
cdr3_length: 13
j_call: TRBJ2-7
cdr3_aa: CASSVSEPYEQYF

v_call: TRBV12-3/TRBV12-4
cdr3_length: 14
j_call: TRBJ2-7
cdr3_aa: CASSLSGQSYEQYF

v_call: TRBV5-1
cdr3_length: 18
j_call: TRBJ2-5
cdr3_aa: CASSFPPPGEGHQETQYF

v_call: TRBV5-1
cdr3_length: 13
j_call: TRBJ1-1
cdr3_aa: CASRKQGNTEAFF

v_call: TRBV29-1
cdr3_length: 15
j_call: TRBJ2-7
cdr3_aa: CSVEDPGKSSYEQYF

v_call: TRBV21-1
cdr3_length: 14
j_call: TRBJ2-7
cdr3_aa: CASSKAQHSYEQYF

v_call: TRBV24-1
cdr3_length: 13
j_call: TRBJ2-7
cdr3_aa: CATSPGWMGEQYF

v_call: TRBV10-1
cdr3_length: 17
j_call: TRBJ2-1
cdr3_aa: CASRGDRERESYNEQFF

v_call: TRBV3-1
cdr3_length: 14
j_call: TRBJ2-7
cdr3_aa: CASSPWTDYYEQYF

v_call: TRBV12-3/TRBV12-4
cdr3_length: 13
j_call: TRBJ2-1
cdr3_aa: CASSSGGGGEQFF

v_call: TRBV24-1
cdr3_length: 13
j_call: TRBJ2-1
cdr3_aa: CATSRTGEYEQFF

v_call: TRBV19
cdr3_length: 13
j_call: TRBJ1-1
cdr3_aa: CASSGRVRTEAFF

v_call: TRBV6-5
cdr3_length: 15
j_call: TRBJ2-1
cdr3_aa: CARRDPNLGVDEQFF

v_call: TRBV7-9
cdr3_length: 16
j_call: TRBJ2-3
cdr3_aa: CASSSLRGTSLPSQYF

v_call: TRBV5-4
cdr3_length: 17
j_call: TRBJ1-1
cdr3_aa: CASSRGRGLGVNTEAFF

v_call: TRBV5-1
cdr3_length: 15
j_call: TRBJ2-3
cdr3_aa: CASSLTDILSDTQYF